This T cell receptor beta chain is drawn from a study of tissue T cells after allogeneic stem cell transplantation. Study observations and caveats: Only a limited share of tissue TCRs appeared in blood or spleen.

This clone was counted only a few times. Its antigen is still unknown. Gene and germline names: mouse. The sequence runs out 1 residue before the end of the CDR3; the remainder is reconstructed from the germline J gene. Clones were read by immunoSEQ multiplex PCR, and TCRdb kept only the in-frame ones, dropping some. The sample shows roughly 50,000 clones, around 70% of them seen only once. The CDR3 is made up of 12 amino acids. CDR1 and CDR2 from the germline V gene are FNHDT and SITEND (reference sequence). V dropped 2 bases and J dropped 4 bases, with 7 bases sitting between them. This chain joins TRBV19 and TRBJ2-7; D remains ambiguous. The specimen sequenced was sorted cells pooled from one or two spleens. The origin of this receptor is a pool of C57BL/6 mice in good health. The CDR3 DNA, read in part, is TGTGCCAGCAGTATCGGCAATTATGAACAGTAC. It is translated as CASSIGNYEQY. The full CDR3 protein reads CASSIGNYEQYF. The full variable domain, with the rest looked up from reference TRBV19 and TRBJ2-7, is GGIITQTPKFLIGQEGQKLTLKCQQNFNHDTMYWYRQDSGKGLRLIYYSITENDLQKGDLSEGYDASREKKSSFSLTVTSAQKNEMAVFLCASSIGNYEQYFGPGTRLTVL.